This TCR beta chain was sequenced in a study of OX40 agonist ivuxolimab in advanced cancers. About the full investigation: Ivuxolimab was a fully human IgG2 agonistic monoclonal antibody targeting the costimulatory receptor OX40 (CD134). Intravenous ivuxolimab was administered to patients every 2 weeks at six dose levels: 0.01, 0.1, 0.3, 1.5, 3 and 10 mg/kg. Of the approximately 50 dose-escalation patients, hepatocellular carcinoma was present in 19, melanoma in roughly 15, renal cell carcinoma in 9 and head and neck cancer in 9. The dose-escalation cohort was about 86% male with a mean age of about 60 years, ranging from roughly 20 to 80. Prior anti-PD-1, anti-PD-L1 or anti-CTLA-4 therapy was permitted, and checkpoint inhibitors had been received by roughly 40% of dose-escalation patients. Partial responses occurred in three dose-escalation patients: two with cutaneous melanoma and one with hepatocellular carcinoma. Peripheral TCRbeta sequencing aimed to test whether ivuxolimab altered TCR sequence diversity and caused clonal T-cell expansion. The monotherapy dose-escalation portion (N ≈ 50 patients) of the phase I ivuxolimab trial is reported in the paper. Paper-wide results and their limitations: After ivuxolimab, more expanded clones were found on average in CD8+ T cells than in CD4+ T cells. Clonal expansion of both CD4+ and CD8+ blood T cells was observed from baseline to week 6 at doses 0.1 to 3.0 mg/kg. The antigen specificity of the peripheral T cells that underwent clonal expansion was not determined. In the 0.1-3.0 mg/kg groups, partial responders were among the patients with the lowest normalized peripheral clonal expansion, particularly in CD8+ T cells. Low levels of normalized T-cell clonal expansion were also seen in some nonresponding patients.

The CDR3 goes from the cysteine to the phenylalanine over 15 residues. The kept DNA is CDR3 alone, 45 bases in frame from the first base. Trimming accounts for 1 base at V and 3 bases at J, while the number of junction bases matched to no gene is 3. The germline V gene (reference sequence) yields LNHDA for CDR1 and SQIVND for CDR2. Details on this clone: It has no known antigen specificity. It has no much larger one-base neighbor in the sample; base qualities were not kept.

Genomic DNA was extracted from sorted cells for sequencing of the TCRbeta CDR3 region. The immunoSEQ Assay was used to sequence the TCRbeta CDR3 regions. Entries here come from immuneACCESS through TCRdb and include only in-frame sequences with V and J called. Some clones fail to appear in such tables; in the studies checked, an unresolved V gene covers under half of the shortfall, and the cause of the remainder is unknown. In this sample the table shows about 100,000 clones, 84% of which occur a single time. The ten largest make up roughly 5.5% of the sample. The trial excluded patients who had a history of autoimmune disease or who were on systemic immunosuppression. Peripheral blood for TCR sequencing was collected from all dose cohorts at baseline, on cycle 4 day 1, and on cycle 7 day 1. The samples were taken from a phase I, first-in-human, multicenter, open-label dose-escalation trial of ivuxolimab. Adults with locally advanced or metastatic melanoma, renal cell carcinoma, hepatocellular carcinoma or head and neck squamous cell carcinoma were enrolled in the trial. CD4+ and CD8+ T cells were sorted separately from peripheral blood before TCR sequencing.

This clonotype was obtained from an adult with an advanced solid tumor such as melanoma, head and neck, liver or kidney cancer. This chain is built from TRBV19 and TRBJ2-7, and TRBD2 aligns with 10 junction nucleotides. Sequencing used CD4+ or CD8+ T cells sorted from blood, obtained in a trial of the OX40 agonist ivuxolimab. At the DNA level, the sequence is TGTGCCAGTAGTATAGGGGGACTAGCGAGCTACGAGCAGTACTTC. Translated, this is CASSIGGLASYEQYF.